This entry concerns a single TCR beta chain. Clones were read by immunoSEQ multiplex PCR, and TCRdb kept only the in-frame ones, dropping some. The profile shows around 40,000 clones, roughly 90% of them singletons. This entry belongs to a study of T cell changes during pregnancy in multiple sclerosis. Looked up from germline, CDR1 is SGHRS and CDR2 is YFSETQ. V lost 6 bases, J lost 7 bases, and 16 bases lay in between. This CDR3 is 13 amino acids long. The rearrangement uses TRBV5-1 and TRBJ1-2; D is possibly TRBD1 (5 bases). The specimen comprised CD4+ T cells from peripheral blood mononuclear cells, sampled in the second trimester of pregnancy. The receptor comes from a female donor with multiple sclerosis, enrolled in a pregnancy study. The CDR3 is CASTRDLMGGYTF. Here the CDR3 DNA reads TGCGCCAGCACGCGGGACCTAATGGGTGGCTACACCTTC.